This note documents a single T cell receptor (beta chain) sequence. CDR3 length equals 15 residues. This entry comes from a study of blood T cell repertoires in COVID-19. Background on the study: Spain, Italy and the United States supplied samples that represented acute and convalescent COVID-19.

Study processing details: How many nucleated cells were present was estimated from reference gene primer amplification. Produced via immunoSEQ multiplex PCR; TCRdb's table is partial and in-frame only. That table is the source of V, J and clone size, and D and trimming were worked out from the DNA. This sample has about 25,000 clones; less than 85% occur once, and the top ten carry roughly 1.8%. The clonotype originates from a man older than 75 with active or convalescent COVID-19. The chain combines TRBV21-1 with TRBJ1-6; TRBD1 is the table's D call, not checked against the DNA. TRBV21-1 has pseudogene status. Sequencing was carried out using peripheral blood. The CDR3 nucleotides are TGTGCCAGCAGCGGACAGGGGTTTCGTAATTCACCCCTCCACTTT. It codes for CASSGQGFRNSPLHF.